The rows below give T cell receptor beta chains drawn from one sample of a study of CD8 T cells in Susac syndrome. One entry per CDR3 protein, called by TCRdb with MiXCR from the immunoSEQ multiplex PCR reads. This sample has approximately 180,000 distinct CDR3 sequences; roughly 94% occur once, and the top ten carry 0.099%. The sample was CD4+ T cells from PBMCs. The receptors stem from a human donor with Susac syndrome. Each CDR3 is given with its conserved first and last residue. A D gene is named only where the DNA matches it firmly. Rows may omit the clone size; those that give it use once, few, many or a size class.

v_call	clone_size	d_call	j_call	cdr3_nt	cdr3_aa
TRBV27	NA	TRBD1	TRBJ1-1	TGTGCCAGCAGTGCCGACAGGGCTGACACTGAAGCTTTCTTT	CASSADRADTEAFF
TRBV12-3/TRBV12-4	NA	NA	TRBJ2-2	TGTGCCAGCAGTAATAGAATCACCGGGGAGCTGTTTTTT	CASSNRITGELFF
TRBV5-1	NA	NA	TRBJ1-1	TGCGCCAGCAGCTTGGAACATTCTGAAGCTTTCTTT	CASSLEHSEAFF
TRBV9	NA	TRBD2	TRBJ2-7	TGTGCCAGCAGCGTAGCGGTAGCGGGAGGTGTGCAGTACTTC	CASSVAVAGGVQYF
TRBV20-1	NA	TRBD2	TRBJ2-7	TGCAGTGCTAGTGGGGCGGGAGCGTTCGACGAGCAGTACTTC	CSASGAGAFDEQYF
TRBV7-9	once	NA	TRBJ2-5	TGTGCCAGCAGACTCACAGGGACGGAGACCCAGTACTTC	CASRLTGTETQYF
TRBV5-1	NA	NA	TRBJ1-1	TGCGCCAGCAGCTTGGACGGGTACATGAACACTGAAGCTTTCTTT	CASSLDGYMNTEAFF
TRBV4-3	NA	NA	TRBJ1-5	TGCGCCAGCAGCCAAGGGAGGGGAACCCAGCATTTT	CASSQGRGTQHF
TRBV30	NA	NA	TRBJ2-7	TGTGCCTGGAGTGAGCTTTCCTACGAGCAGTACTTC	CAWSELSYEQYF
TRBV3-1	NA	NA	TRBJ2-7	TGTGCCAGCAGCCAAGATCGCAACCTCTACGAGCAGTACTTC	CASSQDRNLYEQYF
TRBV23-1	NA	TRBD1	TRBJ1-2	TGCGCCAGCAGTCACGGCCCCGGGACAGATGGCTACACCTTC	CASSHGPGTDGYTF
TRBV9	NA	NA	TRBJ2-7	TGTGCCAGCAGCGTTGGGACTTTTGACTCCTACGAGCAGTACTTC	CASSVGTFDSYEQYF
TRBV2	NA	TRBD1	TRBJ2-1	TGTGCCAGCAGTGGGGACAGGGTGTACAATGAGCAGTTCTTC	CASSGDRVYNEQFF
TRBV9	once	NA	TRBJ1-1	TGTGCCAGCAGCACAACCCACCAATCTGAAGCTTTCTTT	CASSTTHQSEAFF
TRBV6-2/TRBV6-3	NA	NA	TRBJ2-7	TGTGCCAGCAGTTCTTTGCAGAGCTCCTACGAGCAGTACTTC	CASSSLQSSYEQYF
TRBV27	NA	TRBD2	TRBJ2-7	TGTGCCAGCAGTCGGACTAGCGGGAGATACGAGCAGTACTTC	CASSRTSGRYEQYF
TRBV5-1	NA	TRBD1	TRBJ2-7	TGCGCCAGCAGCTTACAGGGGGTTACCACCTACGAGCAGTACTTC	CASSLQGVTTYEQYF
TRBV19	NA	TRBD1	TRBJ1-6	TGTGCCAGTAGTATAGAAGGGGACAGTAATTCACCCCTCCACTTT	CASSIEGDSNSPLHF
TRBV30	NA	NA	TRBJ2-7	TGTGCCTGGAGCCGACGCGGCCTTCCGGGTTACGAGCAGTACTTC	CAWSRRGLPGYEQYF
TRBV20-1	NA	NA	TRBJ2-7	TGCAGTGCTAAAAGGGAGTATTCCTACGAGCAGTACTTC	CSAKREYSYEQYF
TRBV2	NA	NA	TRBJ1-5	TGTGCCAGCAGGGAGGGGGGGGTTCAGCCCCAGCATTTT	CASREGGVQPQHF
TRBV2	NA	NA	TRBJ1-1	TGTGCCAGCAAGCAACAGGGATTGACTGAAGCTTTCTTT	CASKQQGLTEAFF
TRBV20-1	NA	TRBD2	TRBJ2-3	TGCAGTGCTAGAAGCCCTAGCGGGAGTGGGGATACGCAGTATTTT	CSARSPSGSGDTQYF
TRBV11-2	NA	NA	TRBJ2-7	TGTGCCAGCAGCCCGCCCCAGGGACCCTACTACGAGCAGTACTTC	CASSPPQGPYYEQYF
TRBV29-1	NA	TRBD1	TRBJ2-5	TGCAGCGTTGACCGACAGGGACAAGAGACCCAGTACTTC	CSVDRQGQETQYF
TRBV29-1	once	NA	TRBJ1-3	TGCAGCGTTATACAGGGAGCAGGAAACACCATATATTTT	CSVIQGAGNTIYF
TRBV7-9	once	NA	TRBJ2-3	TGTGCCAGCAGCTTACATGGGGATACGCAGTATTTT	CASSLHGDTQYF
TRBV12-3/TRBV12-4	once	NA	TRBJ1-5	TGTGCCAGCAGTTTCGGGACAAGCAATCAGCCCCAGCATTTT	CASSFGTSNQPQHF
TRBV28	NA	TRBD1	TRBJ2-3	TGTGCCAGCAGGCCTCACCGGGACAGGGGGGCAGATACGCAGTATTTT	CASRPHRDRGADTQYF
TRBV9	NA	NA	TRBJ2-7	TGTGCCAGCAGCGTAGCGCAGGGGTTCTACGAGCAGTACTTC	CASSVAQGFYEQYF
TRBV9	few	NA	TRBJ1-3	TGTGCCAGCTCTGGAAACACCATATATTTT	CASSGNTIYF
TRBV9	NA	TRBD1	TRBJ2-2	TGTGCCAGCAGCGTAGGACAGGGGATCGGGGAGCTGTTTTTT	CASSVGQGIGELFF
TRBV30	once	NA	TRBJ2-1	TGTGCCTGGAGAGCTCTAGCGTCTCCTAACAATGAGCAGTTCTTC	CAWRALASPNNEQFF
TRBV20-1	NA	NA	TRBJ1-3	TGCAGTGCTAGAGGAACAGGAATGGACCCTGGAAACACCATATATTTT	CSARGTGMDPGNTIYF